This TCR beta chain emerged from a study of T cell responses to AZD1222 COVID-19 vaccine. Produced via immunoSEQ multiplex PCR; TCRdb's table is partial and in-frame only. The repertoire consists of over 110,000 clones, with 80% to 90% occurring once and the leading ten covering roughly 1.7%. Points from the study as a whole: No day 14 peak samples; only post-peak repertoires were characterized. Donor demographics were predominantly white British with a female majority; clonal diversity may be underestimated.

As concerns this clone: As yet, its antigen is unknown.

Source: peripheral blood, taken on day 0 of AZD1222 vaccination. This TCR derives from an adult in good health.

The CDR3 loop is CASSPTGTYPYEQYF. In DNA, the CDR3 is TGTGCCAGCAGCCCAACCGGGACTTATCCCTACGAGCAGTACTTC. The rearrangement links TRBV7-6 to TRBJ2-7, with D maybe TRBD2 (6 bases). V was clipped by 5 bases and J by 2 bases, with 16 bases between them. There are 15 residues in the CDR3. From germline, CDR1 is SGHVS and CDR2 FNYEAQ.